Following are 27 T cell receptor beta chains from one sample sequenced in a study of T-cell memory formation after mild COVID-19. MiXCR, run by TCRdb on the 5' RACE reads, gives a single entry per CDR3 protein. Among about 560,000 distinct CDR3 sequences listed, around 17% were seen once. The sample comprised PBMCs or a T cell subset sorted from them (not recorded which). These receptors came from an adult woman who had mild COVID-19 (a few samples of this study predate the infection). Cell type and time point are not known.

The chain is built from TRBV4-2 and TRBJ2-2, with no clear D. CDR1 is LGHNA and CDR2 is YNFKEQ in the germline V gene. The CDR3 is 16 residues long. V was clipped by 1 base and J by 1 base, with 10 bases between them. For the CDR3, the DNA is TGTGCCAGCAGCCAAGCCCTTTGGGGGAACACCGGGGAGCTGTTTTTT. This translates into CASSQALWGNTGELFF.

The gene calls are TRBV7-6 and TRBJ2-3; weak D call: TRBD1 (5 bases). Trimming pared 3 bases from V and 1 base from J, leaving 14 bases between. The CDR3 runs to 16 residues. The germline CDR1 and CDR2 sequences are SGHVS and FNYEAQ. As DNA, the CDR3 is TGTGCCAGCAGCTTCCAGGGCAGCCGGGGCACAGATACGCAGTATTTT. It encodes CASSFQGSRGTDTQYF.

V usage is TRBV7-9 and J usage is TRBJ2-2; D possibly corresponds to TRBD2 (5 bases). The germline V and J ends were trimmed by 0 bases and 0 bases, with 8 bases remaining between them. CDR3 length: 16 residues. From germline, CDR1 is SEHNR and CDR2 FQNEAQ (reference sequence). The CDR3 here is CASSLARGTNTGELFF. The CDR3 coding sequence is TGTGCCAGCAGCTTAGCGAGAGGGACGAACACCGGGGAGCTGTTTTTT.

The table lists this clonotype with a few counts. V usage is TRBV24-1 and J usage is TRBJ1-2; TRBD1 matches at 7 bases. The CDR3 spans 12 residues. The V gene end was trimmed by 9 bases and the J gene end by 4 bases; junction bases not matched to a gene: 4. Germline CDR1 and CDR2: KGHDR and SFDVKD. CDR3: CATWGQIYGYTF. The DNA of the CDR3 is TGTGCCACCTGGGGACAGATCTATGGCTACACCTTC.

This clonotype is a singleton in its sample. The rearrangement joins TRBV5-1 to TRBJ1-5, with a tentative D call TRBD1 (5 bases). Trimming removed 4 bases from V and 3 bases from J, with 11 bases in between. The CDR3 has 14 amino acids. CDR1 and CDR2 from the germline V gene are SGHRS and YFSETQ. The CDR3 here is CASSTDSLNQPQHF. The CDR3 DNA sequence: TGCGCCAGCAGCACAGACAGTCTCAATCAGCCCCAGCATTTT.

This clonotype occurred a few times. The chain uses TRBV5-1 and TRBJ2-2, with TRBD1 matching over 7 bases. V lost 4 bases to trimming and J lost 5 bases; unmatched junction nucleotides: 8. The V gene's germline CDR1 is SGHRS and CDR2 YFSETQ. The CDR3 has 15 amino acids. CDR3 in amino acids: CASSPSTGWTGELFF. The CDR3 DNA reads TGCGCCAGCAGCCCTTCGACAGGGTGGACCGGGGAGCTGTTTTTT.

This clonotype appeared a few times. V and J are TRBV6-5 and TRBJ2-3, with 10 nucleotides matching TRBD2. After removal of 8 bases from V and 7 bases from J, the junction contained 9 bases not matched to a gene. This CDR3 spans 14 amino acids. Germline lookup yields CDR1 MNHEY and CDR2 SVGAGI. The DNA of the CDR3 is TGTGCCAGCGGGGACCTAGCGGGAGTTTATACGCAGTATTTT. It codes for CASGDLAGVYTQYF.

This clonotype was counted between two and nine times. The rearrangement links TRBV7-8 to TRBJ1-6, with D possibly being TRBD1 (5 bases). There are 17 residues in the CDR3. V gave up 5 bases and J gave up 5 bases, with 19 bases separating them. Germline V gene sequence: CDR1 SGHVS, CDR2 FQNEAQ. Here the CDR3 reads CASSRGPTGRDNSPLHF. In DNA form, the CDR3 reads TGTGCCAGCAGCCGAGGCCCTACAGGACGGGATAATTCACCCCTCCACTTT.

A few counts support this clonotype. The chain joins TRBV4-3 to TRBJ2-7; TRBD2 aligns across 13 bases. The CDR3 extends over 17 amino acids. Germline V gives CDR1 LGHNA, CDR2 YSLEER. Losses at the gene ends were 4 bases for V and 2 bases for J; bases not matched to a gene: 8. The CDR3 region has the DNA TGCGCCAGCAGCCCTGGACTAGCGGGAGAAGTAACCTACGAGCAGTACTTC. As protein: CASSPGLAGEVTYEQYF.

The chain is built from TRBV29-1 and TRBJ1-1; no reliable D call. In germline, CDR1 is SQVTM, CDR2 ANQGSEA. The CDR3 contains 10 residues. V lost 2 bases to trimming and J lost 8 bases, with 6 bases between them. The chain's CDR3 is CSVERAEAFF. The DNA of the CDR3 is TGCAGCGTTGAAAGGGCGGAAGCTTTCTTT.

This chain uses TRBV29-1 with TRBJ2-7; D possibly uses TRBD1 or TRBD2 (5 bases each). Germline V gene sequence: CDR1 SQVTM, CDR2 ANQGSEA. The V and J ends lost 7 bases and 2 bases respectively, with 12 bases between them. The CDR3 contains 12 residues. The CDR3, as DNA: TGCAGCGCCGGTGAGGGGCCCTACGAGCAGTACTTC. Translation gives CSAGEGPYEQYF.

The gene calls are TRBV7-8 and TRBJ2-3; 9 nucleotides match TRBD2. Per germline, CDR1 SGHVS and CDR2 FQNEAQ. The CDR3 runs to 16 residues. V shed 1 base and J 5 bases; nucleotides not matched to a gene: 7. CDR3 DNA sequence: TGTGCCAGCAGCTTAGTGGCGGGGGGGCCGATAGATACGCAGTATTTT. Protein: CASSLVAGGPIDTQYF.

DNA of the CDR3: TGCGCCAGCAGCCAAGGACTAGCGGGGGCCCCACCGAATGAGCAGTTCTTC. Its translation: CASSQGLAGAPPNEQFF. This chain joins TRBV4-1 and TRBJ2-1, with 12 nucleotides matching TRBD2. This CDR3 has 17 amino acids. The V and J ends lost 1 base and 7 bases, in that order; junction bases with no gene match: 8. The germline V gene has CDR1 MGHRA and CDR2 YSYEKL.

Ten or more counts support this clonotype. V gene TRBV27 combines with J gene TRBJ1-1; 7 nucleotides match TRBD1. Germline-derived CDR1 and CDR2 are MNHEY and SMNVEV (reference sequence). The V gene end was trimmed by 5 bases and the J gene end by 10 bases; junction bases not matched to a gene: 16. The CDR3 has 15 residues. The CDR3 DNA sequence: TGTGCCAGCAGTCCCGCCCAACCTACAGGGGCGCGAGCTTTCTTT. This codes for CASSPAQPTGARAFF.

This clonotype has just a few counts. The V call is TRBV7-9, the J call TRBJ2-1, with D uncertain. V gave up 3 bases and J gave up 8 bases, with 14 bases separating them. From germline, CDR1 is SEHNR and CDR2 FQNEAQ (reference sequence). The CDR3 totals 14 residues. The CDR3: CASSFTTLLDEQFF. The CDR3 DNA sequence: TGTGCCAGCAGCTTTACTACGCTTCTAGATGAGCAGTTCTTC.

This clonotype appeared a few times. The rearrangement uses TRBV7-9 and TRBJ1-1, with D perhaps TRBD1 (5 bases). This CDR3 region has 12 residues. The germline V gene has CDR1 SEHNR and CDR2 FQNEAQ (reference sequence). Deletions cut 7 bases from V and 8 bases from J, with 14 bases between. The CDR3 DNA reads TGTGCCAGCACCATACTTGGGGGAGAAGCTTTCTTT. This encodes CASTILGGEAFF.

The chain uses TRBV13 and TRBJ1-1, with 9 bases aligning to TRBD1. Germline-derived CDR1 and CDR2 are PRHDT and FYEKMQ (reference sequence). CDR3 length: 14 residues. V lost 4 bases and J lost 4; bases outside the gene matches: 4. CDR3 region: CASSYRGLGTEAFF. The CDR3 coding sequence is TGTGCCAGCAGCTACAGGGGGCTCGGCACTGAAGCTTTCTTT.

The CDR3 here is CATREGSRGPQSYEQYF. The CDR3 DNA reads TGTGCCACCCGTGAGGGTAGCAGGGGGCCTCAATCCTACGAGCAGTACTTC. This chain joins TRBV10-3 and TRBJ2-7; 8 nucleotides agree with TRBD1. The trim removed 10 bases at V and 1 base at J, leaving 18 bases unmatched. Germline loops: CDR1 ENHRY, CDR2 SYGVKD. This CDR3 has 17 amino acids.

The genes are TRBV12-3 or TRBV12-4 and TRBJ2-1, with 11 nucleotides matching TRBD1. This CDR3 is 15 amino acids long. Trimming cost V 3 bases and J 9 bases; bases outside gene matches: 7. The CDR3 DNA follows: TGTGCCAGCAGTTTCGGGGACAGGGGGGATCGTGAGCAGTTCTTC. Its translation: CASSFGDRGDREQFF.

This clonotype was recorded a few times. The chain employs TRBV4-1 and TRBJ1-6; the D gene is possibly TRBD1 (6 bases). The V end lost 0 bases, the J end lost 13 bases, and 16 bases lay between the germline ends. The CDR3 is 15 amino acids. CDR1 is MGHRA and CDR2 is YSYEKL in the germline V gene. CDR3 coding DNA: TGCGCCAGCAGCCAAGAAGGAGCACAGGGAATCCCCCTCCACTTT. Amino acid sequence: CASSQEGAQGIPLHF.

This clonotype turned up a few times. The DNA of the CDR3 is TGCGCCAGCAGCCCACAGCGGGCGTCACAACAAGAGACCCAGTACTTC. Amino acid sequence: CASSPQRASQQETQYF. J is TRBJ2-5 and V is TRBV5-1; D is perhaps TRBD2 (6 bases). The V end lost 4 bases, the J end lost 2 bases, and 18 bases lay between the germline ends. The germline CDR1 and CDR2 sequences are SGHRS and YFSETQ. This CDR3 is 16 amino acids long.

This clonotype was recorded at least ten times. This chain links TRBV7-8 with TRBJ1-1; D might be TRBD1 (5 bases). Per the germline V gene, CDR1 is SGHVS and CDR2 is FQNEAQ. The CDR3 has 17 residues. Trimming shortened V by 5 bases and J by 0 bases, and 19 bases separated the two germline ends. For the CDR3, the DNA is TGTGCCAGCAGCCTAGAAGGGTCAGGGCCTATGAACACTGAAGCTTTCTTT. Encoded protein: CASSLEGSGPMNTEAFF.

The chain links TRBV18 to TRBJ1-4; 9 positions agree with TRBD1. Trimming cost V 0 bases and J 8 bases; bases outside gene matches: 10. This CDR3 is built from 17 residues. The germline V gene has CDR1 KGHSH and CDR2 LQKENI. The CDR3 DNA reads TGTGCCAGCTCACCACCGATGGGACAGGGACTGGGAGAAAAACTGTTTTTT. The encoded protein is CASSPPMGQGLGEKLFF.

V and J are TRBV12-3 or TRBV12-4 and TRBJ1-2; TRBD1 might be the D (5 bases). This CDR3 has 12 amino acids. V was cut by 5 bases and J by 7 bases, with 11 bases left in between. The CDR3 region has the DNA TGTGCCAGCAGTCTAGGGACTGGTGGCTACACCTTC. Translated, it gives CASSLGTGGYTF.

The CDR3 sequence: CASSWRGEVTDTQYF. The CDR3 DNA follows: TGCGCCAGCAGCTGGCGGGGGGAAGTCACAGATACGCAGTATTTT. The V and J genes are TRBV5-1 and TRBJ2-3, with 8 bases identical to TRBD2. J gave up 2 bases and V 3 bases, and 5 bases lay outside the gene matches. Germline V CDR1 and CDR2: SGHRS, YFSETQ. The length of the CDR3 is 15 residues.

V gene TRBV3-1 combines with J gene TRBJ2-2; D perhaps matches TRBD2 (5 bases). Looked up from germline, CDR1 is LGHDT and CDR2 is YNNKEL (reference sequence). V lost 0 bases and J lost 4, with 15 bases in between. The CDR3 runs to 17 residues. The CDR3 region is CASSQEYEGLSTGELFF. The CDR3 nucleotides are TGTGCCAGCAGCCAAGAATATGAAGGACTTAGCACCGGGGAGCTGTTTTTT.

The rearrangement links TRBV5-6 to TRBJ2-4; 12 nucleotides match TRBD2. The V segment lost 1 base and the J segment 6 bases; nucleotides outside the gene matches: 8. CDR3 size: 17 residues. The germline V gene encodes CDR1 SGHDT and CDR2 YYEEEE. The CDR3 DNA is TGTGCCAGCAGCTTGCCCCTAGCGGGGGGGCGGAGAAACATTCAGTACTTC. This codes for CASSLPLAGGRRNIQYF.